This T cell receptor beta chain is drawn from a study of cytomegalovirus exposure and HLA in healthy donors. Concerning this clone itself: The antigen remains unidentified.

Looked up from germline, CDR1 is KGHSH and CDR2 is LQKENI. The CDR3 totals 14 residues. Trimming at V came to 5 bases and at J to 3 bases, leaving 3 bases not matched to a gene. Primers: 60 Vbeta forward and 13 Jbeta reverse. The assay was immunoSEQ multiplex PCR, and TCRdb's table has in-frame clones only and misses some. This table holds 95,000 to 150,000 clones, roughly 80% found once. Study-level results: Immune exposure information available was restricted to CMV serostatus.

This chain links TRBV18 with TRBJ2-7, with TRBD1 identical over 11 bases. Sequencing was done on a sample of PBMCs. This receptor was taken from a man aged 25-45 years in good health and CMV-seronegative. The CDR3 spells CASSGGTGGYEQYF. The CDR3 DNA is TGTGCCAGCTCAGGTGGGACAGGGGGCTACGAGCAGTACTTC.